The 28 T cell receptor beta chains below were found in one sample sequenced in a study of blood T cell repertoires in COVID-19. The assay was immunoSEQ multiplex PCR, and TCRdb's table has in-frame clones only and misses some. This sample has roughly 230,000 clones, with roughly 84% found just once. The material sequenced was peripheral blood. These receptors all come from a woman aged 50 to 65 with acute or convalescent COVID-19.

This chain connects TRBV28 to TRBJ2-7, with 10 bases matching TRBD1. The CDR3 runs 15 residues. V shed 10 bases and J 6 bases; nucleotides not matched to a gene: 15. Germline CDR1 reads MDHEN; CDR2 reads SYDVKM. CDR3 nucleotides: TGTGCCACCCTAACCGGGACAGGGGCCTTTTCCGAGCAGTACTTC. It is translated as CATLTGTGAFSEQYF.

The chain combines TRBV2 with TRBJ1-1; 7 nucleotides agree with TRBD1. CDR1 and CDR2 from the germline V gene are SNHLY and FYNNEI. CDR3 length equals 14 residues. Trimming removed 5 bases from V and 4 bases from J; junction bases left unmatched: 7. CDR3 sequence reads: CASSYRGRGTEAFF. The CDR3 nucleotides are TGTGCCAGCAGTTACAGGGGAAGGGGCACTGAAGCTTTCTTT.

The V gene is TRBV6-1, the J gene TRBJ1-5; D unresolved. Germline V lookup: CDR1 MNHNS, CDR2 SASEGT. The CDR3 runs to 16 residues. Trimming took off 0 bases at V and 1 base at J, with 10 bases between the two ends. For the CDR3, the DNA is TGTGCCAGCAGTGAAGCGCAAGGACTGAGCAATCAGCCCCAGCATTTT. The encoded protein is CASSEAQGLSNQPQHF.

The chain carries TRBV27 and TRBJ2-2; weak D call: TRBD1 (7 bases). The CDR3 consists of 17 residues. Trimming stripped 6 bases from V and 2 bases from J, with 19 bases between. The germline V gene encodes CDR1 MNHEY and CDR2 SMNVEV (reference sequence). In nucleotides, the CDR3 is TGTGCCAGCAGGGATTTGGAGGGGGCCAAAAACACCGGGGAGCTGTTTTTT. Its protein is CASRDLEGAKNTGELFF.

The chain combines TRBV6-5 with TRBJ1-4; 8 bases agree with TRBD1. The length of the CDR3 is 14 residues. Germline-derived CDR1 and CDR2 are MNHEY and SVGAGI. With V trimmed by 7 bases and J by 5 bases, 6 bases remained unmatched. The CDR3 DNA follows: TGTGCCAGCATAAGACAGGGGTCCAATGAAAAACTGTTTTTT. As protein: CASIRQGSNEKLFF.

The rearrangement joins TRBV28 to TRBJ1-2; D is unclear. CDR1 is MDHEN, CDR2 SYDVKM, per germline. The V gene lost 3 bases and the J gene lost 9 bases, with 8 bases spanning the gap. This CDR3 is built from 11 residues. This chain's CDR3 is CASSLAGSYTF. CDR3 in DNA: TGTGCCAGCAGTTTGGCGGGGAGCTACACCTTC.

The V call is TRBV5-1, the J call TRBJ2-7; 8 nucleotides agree with TRBD1. The V and J ends lost 6 bases and 6 bases, in that order; junction bases with no gene match: 8. Germline V gene lookup returns CDR1 SGHRS and CDR2 YFSETQ. The CDR3 totals 13 residues. CDR3 region: CASTQGAVGEQYF. CDR3 DNA sequence: TGCGCCAGCACTCAGGGGGCTGTAGGCGAGCAGTACTTC.

CDR3 nucleotide sequence: TGTGCCACCAGTGATTTGAACAGGGGTACTTCCTACAATGAGCAGTTCTTC. Residues: CATSDLNRGTSYNEQFF. The chain carries TRBV24-1 and TRBJ2-1; 7 positions agree with TRBD1. Germline CDR1 KGHDR, CDR2 SFDVKD. The CDR3 contains 17 residues. V was pared by 0 bases and J by 1 base, with 5 bases of the junction left unmatched.

The chain is built from TRBV7-2 and TRBJ1-1, with a weak D call TRBD1 (6 bases). V lost 2 bases and J lost 5, with 21 bases in between. The CDR3 is 17 amino acids. CDR1 is SGHTA, CDR2 FQGNSA, per germline. The CDR3 sequence is CASSLIRGTAGETEAFF. The CDR3 DNA follows: TGTGCCAGCAGCTTAATAAGGGGGACGGCGGGGGAGACTGAAGCTTTCTTT.

The rearrangement links TRBV28 to TRBJ1-2; the match to TRBD1 covers 9 bases. This CDR3 comprises 13 residues. Trimming took 6 bases from V and 4 from J; bases not matched to a gene: 3. The germline V gene has CDR1 MDHEN and CDR2 SYDVKM. CDR3 protein: CASRSGQGYGYTF. The CDR3 DNA follows: TGTGCCAGCAGGTCGGGACAGGGCTATGGCTACACCTTC.

The chain's CDR3 is CASGGISQETQYF. The CDR3 nucleotides are TGCGCCAGCGGCGGCATCTCCCAAGAGACCCAGTACTTC. This rearrangement joins TRBV5-1 to TRBJ2-5; D is unclear. The CDR3 length is 13 residues. The V end lost 7 bases, the J end lost 1 base, and 11 bases lay between the germline ends. The germline V gene has CDR1 SGHRS and CDR2 YFSETQ. The whole variable domain, filled in from reference TRBV5-1 and TRBJ2-5, reads KAGVTQTPRYLIKTRGQQVTLSCSPISGHRSVSWYQQTPGQGLQFLFEYFSETQRNKGNFPGRFSGRQFSNSRSEMNVSTLELGDSALYLCASGGISQETQYFGPGTRLLVL.

This clone turned up a few times. This rearrangement joins TRBV27 to TRBJ2-7, with D unclear. V was clipped by 6 bases and J by 6 bases, with 6 bases between them. This CDR3 has 10 amino acids. Germline assignment: CDR1 MNHEY and CDR2 SMNVEV (reference sequence). CDR3 in DNA: TGTGCCAGCAGCCCATGCGAGCAGTACTTC. Its translation is CASSPCEQYF.

Comments on this clone: The sample carries other DNA sequences with the same CDR3. The V and J genes are TRBV12-3 or TRBV12-4 and TRBJ1-1; no firm D call. This CDR3 has 13 residues. The V end was cut by 2 bases, the J end by 1 base, with 5 bases between. This CDR3 reads CASSLQENTEAFF. CDR3 DNA: TGTGCCAGCAGTTTACAGGAGAACACTGAAGCTTTCTTT.

CDR3 sequence (DNA): TGTGCCAGCTCTACCAGTCCAGGGAACTATGGCTACACCTTC. The encoded protein is CASSTSPGNYGYTF. J is TRBJ1-2 and V is TRBV18; D might be TRBD1 (5 bases). The V gene's germline CDR1 is KGHSH and CDR2 LQKENI. Trimming cost V 6 bases and J 2 bases, with 13 bases left between them. This CDR3 region has 14 residues.

This chain links TRBV6-6 with TRBJ2-7; 8 bases fit TRBD1. The CDR3 covers 15 residues. J lost 3 bases, V lost 2 bases, and 6 bases had no gene match. The V gene's germline CDR1 is MNHNY and CDR2 SVGAGI (reference sequence). The CDR3 nucleotides read TGTGCCAGCAGTTACGACGGACAGGGATACTACGAGCAGTACTTC. It translates to CASSYDGQGYYEQYF.

V usage is TRBV4-3 and J usage is TRBJ2-3; TRBD2 matches 7 bases. J lost 3 bases, V lost 0 bases, and 6 bases had no gene match. CDR1 and CDR2 from the germline V gene are LGHNA and YSLEER. This CDR3 contains 16 residues. CDR3 bases: TGCGCCAGCAGCCAAGAGTTTGGAGCGGGGACAGATACGCAGTATTTT. Its translation is CASSQEFGAGTDTQYF.

This clone appeared a few times. The chain carries TRBV4-1 and TRBJ2-7; TRBD1 might be the D (5 bases). Per the germline V gene, CDR1 is MGHRA and CDR2 is YSYEKL. CDR3 length: 15 amino acids. The germline V and J ends were trimmed by 4 bases and 5 bases, with 18 bases remaining between them. The CDR3 sequence: CASSPKAGKINEQYF. The CDR3 nucleotides read TGCGCCAGCAGCCCTAAGGCAGGGAAAATTAACGAGCAGTACTTC.

V and J are TRBV9 and TRBJ2-2; 9 bases fit TRBD2. Trimming removed 4 bases from V and 2 bases from J; junction bases left unmatched: 3. CDR3 length: 15 amino acids. Germline V CDR1 and CDR2: SGDLS, YYNGEE. CDR3 coding DNA: TGTGCCAGCAGCCCTCTAGCGGGAAACACCGGGGAGCTGTTTTTT. Encoded protein: CASSPLAGNTGELFF.

This clone turned up a few times. The chain carries TRBV6-1 and TRBJ2-1; tentatively, D is TRBD1 (6 bases). CDR1 and CDR2 (germline): MNHNS, SASEGT. CDR3 length equals 15 residues. Trimming took off 2 bases at V and 5 bases at J, with 13 bases between the two ends. CDR3 residues: CASSERGNGDNEQFF. The CDR3 nucleotides are TGTGCCAGCAGTGAAAGGGGGAATGGGGACAATGAGCAGTTCTTC.

This clone showed up just a few times. The chain uses TRBV6-5 and TRBJ1-2, with 7 bases matching TRBD1. Trimming took 4 bases from V and 4 from J; bases not matched to a gene: 12. Germline CDR1 MNHEY, CDR2 SVGAGI. This CDR3 spans 16 amino acids. In DNA, the CDR3 is TGTGCCAGCAGTTTGGACCCGGGACAGAAGATCTATGGCTACACCTTC. Amino acids: CASSLDPGQKIYGYTF.

J is TRBJ1-2 and V is TRBV2; D ambiguous. Deletions cut 0 bases from V and 13 bases from J, with 15 bases between. The CDR3 runs to 13 residues. Germline V gives CDR1 SNHLY, CDR2 FYNNEI. CDR3 region: CASSEADGGVSTF. The CDR3, as DNA: TGTGCCAGCAGTGAAGCGGACGGCGGGGTTTCCACCTTC.

The chain joins TRBV6-1 to TRBJ2-1, with TRBD2 identical over 7 bases. V was pared by 1 base and J by 4 bases, with 7 bases of the junction left unmatched. Germline V gene sequence: CDR1 MNHNS, CDR2 SASEGT. The CDR3 is made up of 16 amino acids. CDR3 residues: CASSEERLAVYNEQFF. CDR3 in DNA: TGTGCCAGCAGTGAAGAAAGACTAGCCGTGTACAATGAGCAGTTCTTC.

This clone showed up just a few times. The rearrangement links TRBV7-2 to TRBJ2-5; the D gene is possibly TRBD1 (6 bases). The germline gives CDR1 SGHTA, CDR2 FQGNSA. Deletions cut 3 bases from V and 5 bases from J, with 10 bases between. This CDR3 is built from 13 residues. The CDR3 DNA sequence: TGTGCCAGCAGCTTTACAGGGATTGAGACCCAGTACTTC. Protein product: CASSFTGIETQYF.

This chain links TRBV10-3 with TRBJ2-5; 7 bases map to TRBD1. Germline V gene lookup returns CDR1 ENHRY and CDR2 SYGVKD. This CDR3 is built from 14 residues. The junction had 5 bases not matched to a gene; V was cut back by 5 bases and J by 2 bases. CDR3 coding DNA: TGTGCCATCAGTCAAGGACAGGAACAAGAGACCCAGTACTTC. This sequence encodes CAISQGQEQETQYF.

V usage is TRBV20-1 and J usage is TRBJ1-5; D not certain. The germline V and J ends were trimmed by 3 bases and 1 base, with 10 bases remaining between them. Per germline, CDR1 DFQATT and CDR2 SNEGSKA (reference sequence). The CDR3 sequence is 14 residues long. This CDR3 reads CSASGRGSNQPQHF. CDR3 nucleotide sequence: TGCAGTGCTAGTGGCCGCGGAAGCAATCAGCCCCAGCATTTT.

Details on this clone: One junction end disagrees with the germline gene, perhaps due to a read error. CDR3 sequence reads: CASSQWTENYGYTF. CDR3 coding DNA: TGCGCCAGCAGCCAGTGGACTGAAAACTACGGCTACACCTTC. The V and J genes are TRBV4-3 and TRBJ1-2; D not resolved. The V gene's germline CDR1 is LGHNA and CDR2 YSLEER. CDR3 length: 14 residues.

The chain has TRBV3-1 (or the pseudogene TRBV3-2) and TRBJ2-3, with TRBD2 identical over 7 bases. Germline assignment: CDR1 LGHDT and CDR2 YNNKEL (reference sequence). The V segment lost 3 bases and the J segment 0 bases; nucleotides outside the gene matches: 6. The CDR3 contains 16 residues. The CDR3 region is CASSQAGDWSTDTQYF. DNA of the CDR3: TGTGCCAGCAGCCAGGCGGGGGACTGGAGCACAGATACGCAGTATTTT.

The chain joins TRBV6-6 to TRBJ2-5; 10 nucleotides agree with TRBD2. The CDR3 covers 16 residues. The germline V gene has CDR1 MNHNY and CDR2 SVGAGI (reference sequence). V shed 2 bases and J 1 base; nucleotides not matched to a gene: 4. CDR3 nucleotides: TGTGCCAGCAGTTACCCGGCTAGCGGGGGCCAAGAGACCCAGTACTTC. This translates into CASSYPASGGQETQYF.